This T cell receptor beta chain was captured in a study of T cells in Graves' hyperthyroidism and ophthalmopathy. About the research overall: At the time of initial diagnosis and before any treatment, peripheral blood was collected. Study results and limitations: The authors' 13 V-J model separated ophthalmopathy from stable hyperthyroidism.

This clonotype turned up a few times. As yet, its antigen is unknown. Orbital computed tomography, thyroid ultrasound, serum thyroxine and TRAb, and clinical symptoms together informed the diagnoses. PBMCs were sourced from less than 13 ml fresh peripheral blood. Researchers amplified the TCR beta CDR3 regions from RNA transcripts. TCR CDR3 underwent first-round RT-PCR with the HTBI primer set. TCRdb re-analysed the multiplex PCR reads in MiXCR, keeping a single row per CDR3 protein. The sample holds some 740,000 distinct CDR3 sequences; roughly 15% are singletons and the top ten take roughly a tenth. Germline loops: CDR1 DFQATT, CDR2 SNEGSKA (reference sequence). V shed 1 base and J shed 1 base, with 14 bases lying between them. The CDR3 runs 15 residues.

The sequencing sample was made of blood. The clonotype was recovered from a woman under 30 with Graves' hyperthyroidism. The chain combines TRBV20-1 with TRBJ2-7; D remains unclear. CDR3 coding DNA: TGCAGTGCTAGAGCCCTCTGGCGCGATTCCTACGAGCAGTACTTC. Amino acid sequence: CSARALWRDSYEQYF.